A selection of T cell receptor beta chains follows, all from one sample in a study of blood T cell repertoires in COVID-19. Clones were read by immunoSEQ multiplex PCR, and TCRdb kept only the in-frame ones, dropping some. This table has more than 150,000 clones, about 77% appearing once. Sequenced material: peripheral blood. All receptors derive from an elderly woman with active or convalescent COVID-19. Both conserved end residues are part of each CDR3. The D gene is left open where the match is weak. Some rows have no size entry. The others give once, few or many, or a class for an expanded clone.

V: TRBV15
D: NA
size: few
J: TRBJ2-7
CDR3: CATSREGGSYEQYF
DNA: TGTGCCACCAGCAGAGAAGGGGGCTCCTACGAGCAGTACTTC

V: TRBV6-1
D: NA
size: NA
J: TRBJ2-3
CDR3: CASSDVRQRTDTQYF
DNA: TGTGCCAGCAGTGACGTAAGACAGCGCACAGATACGCAGTATTTT

V: TRBV11-3
D: TRBD2
size: NA
J: TRBJ2-1
CDR3: CASSLAGGAYNEQFF
DNA: TGTGCCAGCAGCTTAGCGGGGGGGGCCTACAATGAGCAGTTCTTC

V: TRBV3-1/TRBV3-2
D: NA
size: NA
J: TRBJ1-1
CDR3: CASSRQLGAEAFF
DNA: TGTGCCAGCAGCCGCCAGCTTGGAGCTGAAGCTTTCTTT

V: TRBV7-2
D: TRBD1
size: NA
J: TRBJ1-3
CDR3: CASRDRGGGNTIYF
DNA: TGTGCCAGCAGGGACAGGGGGGGCGGAAACACCATATATTTT

V: TRBV28
D: TRBD1
size: NA
J: TRBJ1-5
CDR3: CASSFFLDRGNQPQHF
DNA: TGTGCCAGCAGTTTTTTTTTGGACAGGGGCAATCAGCCCCAGCATTTT

V: TRBV9
D: TRBD1
size: NA
J: TRBJ1-5
CDR3: CASSPRGDNNQPQHF
DNA: TGTGCCAGCAGCCCCAGGGGGGACAACAATCAGCCCCAGCATTTT

V: TRBV6-5
D: NA
size: NA
J: TRBJ1-2
CDR3: CASSSTGGGPYYGYTF
DNA: TGTGCCAGCAGTTCCACCGGCGGGGGGCCCTACTATGGCTACACCTTC

V: TRBV12-3/TRBV12-4
D: NA
size: NA
J: TRBJ2-7
CDR3: CASNQGWGQQYF
DNA: TGTGCCAGCAACCAAGGTTGGGGACAACAGTACTTC

V: TRBV7-2
D: TRBD1
size: NA
J: TRBJ2-7
CDR3: CASSEGGTGPYEQYF
DNA: TGTGCCAGCAGCGAGGGGGGGACAGGGCCCTACGAGCAGTACTTC

V: TRBV9
D: NA
size: NA
J: TRBJ2-5
CDR3: CASSVAWLDQETQYF
DNA: TGTGCCAGCAGCGTAGCCTGGCTAGACCAAGAGACCCAGTACTTC

V: TRBV28
D: TRBD1
size: NA
J: TRBJ1-6
CDR3: CASSSTGQLASTPLHF
DNA: TGTGCCAGCAGTTCAACGGGACAGCTGGCTTCGACACCCCTCCACTTT

V: TRBV7-6
D: TRBD2
size: NA
J: TRBJ2-2
CDR3: CASSSSSGGNTGELFF
DNA: TGTGCCAGCAGCTCTTCTAGCGGGGGGAACACCGGGGAGCTGTTTTTT

V: TRBV15
D: TRBD1
size: NA
J: TRBJ1-2
CDR3: CATSHIGDRGLLAF
DNA: TGTGCCACCTCTCACATAGGGGACAGGGGGCTATTAGCCTTC

V: TRBV19
D: TRBD2
size: NA
J: TRBJ2-3
CDR3: CASSQRGGSADTQYF
DNA: TGTGCCAGTAGTCAACGGGGGGGCAGCGCAGATACGCAGTATTTT

V: TRBV5-4
D: NA
size: few
J: TRBJ1-2
CDR3: CASSLVGQNYGYTF
DNA: TGTGCCAGCAGCTTGGTGGGACAAAACTATGGCTACACCTTC

V: TRBV7-2
D: TRBD1
size: NA
J: TRBJ2-1
CDR3: CASSLGQGNYNEQFF
DNA: TGTGCCAGCAGCTTAGGACAGGGTAATTACAATGAGCAGTTCTTC

V: TRBV5-1
D: TRBD1
size: once
J: TRBJ2-7
CDR3: CASSSMPGQLYEQYF
DNA: TGCGCCAGCAGCTCAATGCCGGGACAGTTGTACGAGCAGTACTTC

V: TRBV18
D: TRBD1
size: NA
J: TRBJ1-6
CDR3: CASSPRQGLDSPLHF
DNA: TGTGCCAGCTCACCTCGACAGGGTTTGGATTCACCCCTCCACTTT

V: TRBV6-5
D: NA
size: once
J: TRBJ2-3
CDR3: CARGTGLGDTQYF
DNA: TGTGCCAGGGGAACAGGGTTGGGAGATACGCAGTATTTT

V: TRBV4-1
D: TRBD1
size: NA
J: TRBJ1-4
CDR3: CASSQVNRGRFEKLFF
DNA: TGCGCCAGCAGCCAAGTCAACAGGGGGCGGTTTGAAAAACTGTTTTTT

V: TRBV2
D: TRBD1
size: NA
J: TRBJ1-1
CDR3: CASTGGAFTREAFF
DNA: TGTGCCAGTACAGGGGGCGCCTTCACCCGTGAAGCTTTCTTT

V: TRBV2
D: NA
size: once
J: TRBJ1-6
CDR3: CASNHGAGASPLHF
DNA: TGTGCCAGCAACCATGGGGCAGGGGCCTCACCCCTCCACTTT

V: TRBV28
D: NA
size: once
J: TRBJ2-5
CDR3: CASRQGLEETQYF
DNA: TGTGCCAGCAGACAGGGATTGGAAGAGACCCAGTACTTC

V: TRBV28
D: NA
size: few
J: TRBJ2-7
CDR3: CASNPGQSYEQYF
DNA: TGTGCCAGCAATCCGGGACAATCCTACGAGCAGTACTTC

V: TRBV9
D: NA
size: NA
J: TRBJ2-5
CDR3: CASSVGLGTGETQYF
DNA: TGTGCCAGCAGCGTAGGACTGGGTACGGGGGAGACCCAGTACTTC

V: TRBV27
D: NA
size: NA
J: TRBJ2-3
CDR3: CASSFGGLSADTQYF
DNA: TGTGCCAGCAGTTTCGGGGGGCTGAGTGCAGATACGCAGTATTTT

V: TRBV25-1
D: NA
size: NA
J: TRBJ1-6
CDR3: CASSGSGRISPLHF
DNA: TGTGCCAGCAGTGGCTCAGGGCGGATTTCACCCCTCCACTTT

V: TRBV6-5
D: TRBD1
size: NA
J: TRBJ1-4
CDR3: CASSYSGTGGEKLFF
DNA: TGTGCCAGCAGTTACTCTGGGACAGGTGGTGAAAAACTGTTTTTT

V: TRBV28
D: TRBD2
size: NA
J: TRBJ2-1
CDR3: CASSGGTSGGTYNEQFF
DNA: TGTGCCAGCAGTGGAGGGACTAGCGGGGGGACCTACAATGAGCAGTTCTTC

V: TRBV28
D: NA
size: NA
J: TRBJ2-7
CDR3: CASSSPAYEQYF
DNA: TGTGCCAGCAGTTCCCCCGCCTACGAGCAGTACTTC

V: TRBV5-1
D: NA
size: NA
J: TRBJ2-6
CDR3: CASTPQPAGANVLTF
DNA: TGCGCCAGCACCCCCCAACCGGCTGGGGCCAACGTCCTGACTTTC

V: TRBV28
D: TRBD2
size: NA
J: TRBJ2-1
CDR3: CASIRGLAGMGEQFF
DNA: TGTGCCAGCATCAGAGGACTAGCGGGGATGGGTGAGCAGTTCTTC

V: TRBV19
D: NA
size: NA
J: TRBJ2-6
CDR3: CASSDPSSGANVLTF
DNA: TGTGCCAGTAGTGACCCTAGCTCTGGGGCCAACGTCCTGACTTTC

V: TRBV5-1
D: NA
size: NA
J: TRBJ2-5
CDR3: CASSRDNLSTETQYF
DNA: TGCGCCAGCAGCCGGGACAATCTCTCCACAGAGACCCAGTACTTC

V: TRBV9
D: TRBD1
size: NA
J: TRBJ1-3
CDR3: CASSVGGTASSGNTIYF
DNA: TGTGCCAGCAGCGTAGGCGGGACAGCAAGCTCTGGAAACACCATATATTTT